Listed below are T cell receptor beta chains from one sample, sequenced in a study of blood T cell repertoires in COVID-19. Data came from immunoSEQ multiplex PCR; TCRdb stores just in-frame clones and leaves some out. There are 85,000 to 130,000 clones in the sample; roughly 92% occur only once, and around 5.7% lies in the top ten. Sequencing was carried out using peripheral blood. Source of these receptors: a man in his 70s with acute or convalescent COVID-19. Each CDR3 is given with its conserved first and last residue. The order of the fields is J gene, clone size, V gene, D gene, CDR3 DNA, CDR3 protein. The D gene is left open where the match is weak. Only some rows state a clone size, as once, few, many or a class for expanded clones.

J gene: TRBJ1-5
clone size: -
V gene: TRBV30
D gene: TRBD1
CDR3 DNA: TGTGCCTGGAGGGCTGGACAGGGTAGACAGCCCCAGCATTTT
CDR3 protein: CAWRAGQGRQPQHF

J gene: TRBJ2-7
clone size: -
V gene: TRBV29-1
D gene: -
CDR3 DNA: TGCAGCGTTACCGGGACAACTAATTACGAGCAGTACTTC
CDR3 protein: CSVTGTTNYEQYF

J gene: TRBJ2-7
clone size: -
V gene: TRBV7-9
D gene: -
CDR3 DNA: TGTGCCAGCAGCTTGCAGGGTGACGAGCAGTACTTC
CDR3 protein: CASSLQGDEQYF

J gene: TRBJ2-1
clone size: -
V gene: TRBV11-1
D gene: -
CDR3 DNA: TGTGCCAGCAGCTTTTCAGGGCGGGACCCATACAATGAGCAGTTCTTC
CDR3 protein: CASSFSGRDPYNEQFF

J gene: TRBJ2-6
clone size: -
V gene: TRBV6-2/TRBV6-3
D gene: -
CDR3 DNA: TGTGCCAGCAGTTACGGGGCGCGTGGGGCCAACGTCCTGACTTTC
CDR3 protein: CASSYGARGANVLTF

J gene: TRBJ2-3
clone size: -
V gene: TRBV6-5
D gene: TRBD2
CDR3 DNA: TGTGCCAGCAGTTACGGAAGCGGGAGGGAAGGGGATACGCAGTATTTT
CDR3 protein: CASSYGSGREGDTQYF

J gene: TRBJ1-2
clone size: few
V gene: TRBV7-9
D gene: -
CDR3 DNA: TGTGCCAGCAGCTCAGACGGGGGGGTCTATGGCTACACCTTC
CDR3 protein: CASSSDGGVYGYTF

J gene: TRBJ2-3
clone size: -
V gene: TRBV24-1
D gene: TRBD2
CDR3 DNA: TGTGCCACCAGTGACTCTAGGACTAGCGGGAGGTTCACAGATACGCAGTATTTT
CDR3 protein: CATSDSRTSGRFTDTQYF

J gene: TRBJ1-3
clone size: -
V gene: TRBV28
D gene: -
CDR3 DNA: TGTGCCAGCAGTTTATTTGGAGTCTCTGGAAACACCATATATTTT
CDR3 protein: CASSLFGVSGNTIYF

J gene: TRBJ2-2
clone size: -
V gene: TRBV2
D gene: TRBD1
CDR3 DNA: TGTGCCAGCAAGGGGGCACGGGGACCCGGGGAGCTGTTTTTT
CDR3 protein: CASKGARGPGELFF

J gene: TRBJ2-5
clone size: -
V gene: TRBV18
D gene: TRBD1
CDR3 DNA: TGTGCCAGCTCCCAATCGACAGGGCGGACGGAGACCCAGTACTTC
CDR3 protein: CASSQSTGRTETQYF

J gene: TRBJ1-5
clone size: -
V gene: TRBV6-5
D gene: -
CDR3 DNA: TGTGCCAGCAGTTCACGGGTGAATCAGCCCCAGCATTTT
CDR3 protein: CASSSRVNQPQHF

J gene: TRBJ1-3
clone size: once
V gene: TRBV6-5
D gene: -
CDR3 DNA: TGTGCCAGCAGTTACTCGCCCCGCAGGGCTGGAAACACCATATATTTT
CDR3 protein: CASSYSPRRAGNTIYF

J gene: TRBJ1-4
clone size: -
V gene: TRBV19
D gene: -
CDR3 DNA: TGTGCCAGCGGCCAGGGTCCGCTCGAAAAACTGTTTTTT
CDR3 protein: CASGQGPLEKLFF

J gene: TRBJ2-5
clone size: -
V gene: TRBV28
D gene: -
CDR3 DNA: TGTGCCAGCAGTTTTTTATCTCTGAGGGGGGAGACCCAGTACTTC
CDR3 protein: CASSFLSLRGETQYF

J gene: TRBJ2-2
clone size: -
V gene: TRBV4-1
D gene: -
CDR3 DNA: TGCGCCAGCAGCCAAGGACGGGGGGCCACCGGGGAGCTGTTTTTT
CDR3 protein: CASSQGRGATGELFF

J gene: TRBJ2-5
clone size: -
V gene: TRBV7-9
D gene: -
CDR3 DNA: TGTGCCAGCAGAAAACTTGCCCAAGAGACCCAGTACTTC
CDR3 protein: CASRKLAQETQYF

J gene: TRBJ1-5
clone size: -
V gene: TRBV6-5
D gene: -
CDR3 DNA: TGTGCCAGCAGCCCGGGTCAGCCCCAGCATTTT
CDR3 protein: CASSPGQPQHF

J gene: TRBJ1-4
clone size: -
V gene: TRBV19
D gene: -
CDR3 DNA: TGTGCCAGTATTAATCTTCGGCAGGGAGGGCAAAAACTGTTTTTT
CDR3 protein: CASINLRQGGQKLFF

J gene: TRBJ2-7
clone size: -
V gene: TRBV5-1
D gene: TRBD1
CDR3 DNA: TGCGCCAGCAGCGTACACAGGGGGCTCTCCTACGAGCAGTACTTC
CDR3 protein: CASSVHRGLSYEQYF